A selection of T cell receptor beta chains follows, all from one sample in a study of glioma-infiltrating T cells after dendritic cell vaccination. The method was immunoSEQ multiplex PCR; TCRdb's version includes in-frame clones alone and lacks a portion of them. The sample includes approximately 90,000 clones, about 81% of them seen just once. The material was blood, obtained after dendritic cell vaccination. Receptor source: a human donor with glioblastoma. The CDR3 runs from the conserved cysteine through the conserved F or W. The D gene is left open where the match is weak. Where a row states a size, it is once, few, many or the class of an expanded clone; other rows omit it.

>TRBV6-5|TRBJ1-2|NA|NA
TGTGCCACTAAGGGGGGGGGAACTAACTATGGCTACACCTTC
CATKGGGTNYGYTF
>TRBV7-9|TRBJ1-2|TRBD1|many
TGTGCCAGCAGCTCACGGGACAGGGGGAGGGACTATGGCTACACCTTC
CASSSRDRGRDYGYTF
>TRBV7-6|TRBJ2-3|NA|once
TGTGCCAGCAGCTTACGGCTTGCGGATACTAGCACAGATACGCAGTATTTT
CASSLRLADTSTDTQYF
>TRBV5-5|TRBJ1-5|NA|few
TGTGCCAGCAGCTTGCAGGAGGGTCAGCCCCAGCATTTT
CASSLQEGQPQHF
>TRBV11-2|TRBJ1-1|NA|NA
TGTGCCAGCAGTCGGATAGGGGGGGGCTTGGGGAACACTGAAGCTTTCTTT
CASSRIGGGLGNTEAFF
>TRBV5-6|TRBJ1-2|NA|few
TGTGCCAGCAGCTTGGCTGCAGGGGTAGACTATGGCTACACCTTC
CASSLAAGVDYGYTF
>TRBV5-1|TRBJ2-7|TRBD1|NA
TGCGCCAGCAGCGCGCCGGACAGGGGACCCCGGGGCCCCTACGAGCAGTACTTC
CASSAPDRGPRGPYEQYF
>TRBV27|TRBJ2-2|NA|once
TGTGCCAGCAGTTTATCGGGGGGGAACACCGGGGAGCTGTTTTTT
CASSLSGGNTGELFF
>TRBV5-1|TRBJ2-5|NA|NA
TGCGCCAGCAGCTTGGGGCCCCAAGATCAAGAGACCCAGTACTTC
CASSLGPQDQETQYF
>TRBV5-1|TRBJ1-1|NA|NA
TGCGCCAGCAGCTTGGGGCTTAACACTGAAGCTTTCTTT
CASSLGLNTEAFF
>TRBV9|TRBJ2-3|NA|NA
TGTGCCAGCAGCGCCGACTCAACAGATACGCAGTATTTT
CASSADSTDTQYF
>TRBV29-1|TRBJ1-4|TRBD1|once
TGCAGCGTTGAAGAGGGTGGATTTGAGACAGGGTTTAATGAAAAACTGTTTTTT
CSVEEGGFETGFNEKLFF
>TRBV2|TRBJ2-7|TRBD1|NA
TGTGCCAGCAGTTCCCAGAGACAGGGCTACGAGCAGTACTTC
CASSSQRQGYEQYF
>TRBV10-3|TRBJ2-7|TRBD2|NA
TGTGCCATCAGTGGGGGTAGCGGGGGTGTCTCCTACGAGCAGTACTTC
CAISGGSGGVSYEQYF
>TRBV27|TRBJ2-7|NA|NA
TGTGCCAGCAGCCCCCGTTTGTCTAGTTTTGAGGGCGAGCAGTACTTC
CASSPRLSSFEGEQYF
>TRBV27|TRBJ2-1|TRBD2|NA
TGTGCCAGCAGTTTAATTGGGTTCTGGCTAGCGGGGGGATACAATGAGCAGTTCTTC
CASSLIGFWLAGGYNEQFF
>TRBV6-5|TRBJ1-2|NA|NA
TGTGCCAGCAGTTACGAGTCTAAGTCCTATGGCTACACCTTC
CASSYESKSYGYTF
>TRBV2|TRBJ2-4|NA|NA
TGTGCCAGCAATTTACAGAGATCAACGAGCAAAAACATTCAGTACTTC
CASNLQRSTSKNIQYF
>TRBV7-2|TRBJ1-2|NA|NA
TGTGCCAGCAGCTTAGATAGGGCAGGGCCGGCAGGCTACACCTTC
CASSLDRAGPAGYTF
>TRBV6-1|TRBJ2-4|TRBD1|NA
TGTGCCAGCAGTGAATGGACAGGGAGTCAGAACTTAGCCGCCAAAAACATTCAGTACTTC
CASSEWTGSQNLAAKNIQYF
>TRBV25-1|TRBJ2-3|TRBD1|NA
TGTGCCAGCAAAGACAGGGGAGGAATAGATACGCAGTATTTT
CASKDRGGIDTQYF
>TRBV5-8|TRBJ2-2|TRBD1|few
TGTGCCAGCAGGGAACAGGGGACCGGGGAGCTGTTTTTT
CASREQGTGELFF
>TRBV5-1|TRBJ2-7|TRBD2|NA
TGCGCCAGCACCTCGTCCGGGGGGAACGAGCAGTACTTC
CASTSSGGNEQYF
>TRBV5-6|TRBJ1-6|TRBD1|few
TGTGCCAGCAGCTCGGGGGACAGGGATCATTCACCCCTCCACTTT
CASSSGDRDHSPLHF
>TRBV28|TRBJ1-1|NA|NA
TGTGCCAGCAGTGCCCCGACAGTGAACACTGAAGCTTTCTTT
CASSAPTVNTEAFF
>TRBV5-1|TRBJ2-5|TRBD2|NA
TGCGCCAGTCTTCCTAGCGGGGGGGCCGGGGAGACCCAGTACTTC
CASLPSGGAGETQYF
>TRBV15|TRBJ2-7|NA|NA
TGTGCCACCAGCAGAGCTACGGGACTTTACGAGCAGTACTTC
CATSRATGLYEQYF
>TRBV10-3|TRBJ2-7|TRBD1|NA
TGTGCCATCAGTGGAGACAGGGCGGGCTCCTACGAGCAGTACTTC
CAISGDRAGSYEQYF
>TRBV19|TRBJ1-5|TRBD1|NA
TGTGCCAGTAGTACCCAGCCGACAGGGGGCAATCAGCCCCAGCATTTT
CASSTQPTGGNQPQHF
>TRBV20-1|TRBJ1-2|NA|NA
TGCAGTGTCCTCGGGGATGGCTACACCTTC
CSVLGDGYTF
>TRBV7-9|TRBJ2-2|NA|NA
TGTGCCAGCAGCCTGGAGGGCGGCACCGGGGAGCTGTTTTTT
CASSLEGGTGELFF
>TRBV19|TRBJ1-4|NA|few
TGTGCCAGTACCCTCCAGGGCTCGCAAGGAAAACTGTTTTTT
CASTLQGSQGKLFF
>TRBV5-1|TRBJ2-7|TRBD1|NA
TGCGCCAGCAGCGGGGACAGGGCCAACGAGCAGTACTTC
CASSGDRANEQYF
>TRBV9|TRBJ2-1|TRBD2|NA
TGTGCCAGCAGCGTAGCTAATATTGGGACTAGCGGGAGGTCTGAGCAGTTCTTC
CASSVANIGTSGRSEQFF
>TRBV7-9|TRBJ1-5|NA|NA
TGTGCCAGCAGCCGATCGGCGGGCGGGGGGGCCCCCCAGCATTTT
CASSRSAGGGAPQHF
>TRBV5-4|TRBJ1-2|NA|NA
TGTGCCAGCAGCTTAGGCCCACAGGATGGATATGGCTACACCTTC
CASSLGPQDGYGYTF
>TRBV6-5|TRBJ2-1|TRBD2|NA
TGTGCCAGCAGGGTAGCGGGAGGTGCCTACAATGAGCAGTTCTTC
CASRVAGGAYNEQFF
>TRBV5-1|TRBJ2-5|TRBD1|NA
TGCGCCAGCAGCTTAGCAGGGACAGCCTCAGGAGAGACCCAGTACTTC
CASSLAGTASGETQYF
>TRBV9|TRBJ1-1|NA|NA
TGTGCCAGCAGCGTAGTGGGGAGATCGAACACTGAAGCTTTCTTT
CASSVVGRSNTEAFF
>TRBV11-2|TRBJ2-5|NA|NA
TGTGCCAGCAGCCTACTAGAGACCCAGTACTTC
CASSLLETQYF
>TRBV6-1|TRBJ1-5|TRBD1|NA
TGTGCCAGCAGGAGGGGACAGGACTTAAATCAGCCCCAGCATTTT
CASRRGQDLNQPQHF
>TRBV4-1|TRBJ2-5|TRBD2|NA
TGCGCCAGCAGCCAAAGTCCGACTAGCGGGGGGGAAGAGACCCAGTACTTC
CASSQSPTSGGEETQYF
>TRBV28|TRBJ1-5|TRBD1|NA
TGTGCCAGCAACTCTGGACAGGGGGCTCGGCAGCCCCAGCATTTT
CASNSGQGARQPQHF
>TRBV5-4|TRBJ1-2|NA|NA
TGTGCCAGCAGCTTGTACAGAGCTAACTATGGCTACACCTTC
CASSLYRANYGYTF
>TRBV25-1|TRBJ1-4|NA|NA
TGTGCCAGCAGTGAATCAGGGTTTGGTGAAAAACTGTTTTTT
CASSESGFGEKLFF
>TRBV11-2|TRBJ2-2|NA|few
TGTGCCAGCAGCCACGTGTGGCCATACACCGGGGAGCTGTTTTTT
CASSHVWPYTGELFF
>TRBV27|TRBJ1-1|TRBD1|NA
TGTGCCAGCCAGGACAGGGGGACTGAAGCTTTCTTT
CASQDRGTEAFF
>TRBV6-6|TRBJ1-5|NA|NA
TGTGCCAGCAGTCCGTTTGCGGGCGGCAATCAGCCCCAGCATTTT
CASSPFAGGNQPQHF
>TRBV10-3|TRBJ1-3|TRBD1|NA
TGTGCCATCAGCGGACAGGGGTCTGGAAACACCATATATTTT
CAISGQGSGNTIYF
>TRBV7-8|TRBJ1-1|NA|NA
TGTGCCAGCACCCCGGCCGGGGGGACTGAAGCTTTCTTT
CASTPAGGTEAFF
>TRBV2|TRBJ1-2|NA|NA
TGTGCCAGCATGGGCAGTCGGGAGTCCGGCTACACCTTC
CASMGSRESGYTF
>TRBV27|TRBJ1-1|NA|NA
TGTGCCAGCAGCGGGGTGGGGGGGAACACTGAAGCTTTCTTT
CASSGVGGNTEAFF
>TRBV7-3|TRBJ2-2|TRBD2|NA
TGTGCCAGCAGCTCCCGGGGACTAGCGGTGAACACCGGGGAGCTGTTTTTT
CASSSRGLAVNTGELFF